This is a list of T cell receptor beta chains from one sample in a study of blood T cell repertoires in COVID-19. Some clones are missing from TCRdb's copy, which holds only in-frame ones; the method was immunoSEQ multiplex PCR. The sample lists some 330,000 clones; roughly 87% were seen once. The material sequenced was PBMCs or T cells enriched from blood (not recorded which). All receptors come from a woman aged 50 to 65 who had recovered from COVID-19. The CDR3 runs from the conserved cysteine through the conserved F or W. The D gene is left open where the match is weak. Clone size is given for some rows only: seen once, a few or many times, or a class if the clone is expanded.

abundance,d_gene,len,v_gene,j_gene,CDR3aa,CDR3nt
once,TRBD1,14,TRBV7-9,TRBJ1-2,CASSSQGGSGGYTF,TGTGCCAGCAGTTCACAGGGGGGCTCTGGTGGCTACACCTTC
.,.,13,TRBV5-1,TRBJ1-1,CASSLNQNTEAFF,TGCGCCAGCAGCTTGAATCAGAACACTGAAGCTTTCTTT
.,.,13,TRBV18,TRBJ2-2,CASSPPRAGELFF,TGTGCCAGCTCACCACCGCGGGCCGGGGAGCTGTTTTTT
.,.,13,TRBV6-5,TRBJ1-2,CASSRTGVGGYTF,TGTGCCAGCAGTCGGACGGGGGTCGGAGGCTACACCTTC
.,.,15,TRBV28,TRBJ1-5,CASSSHGDSNQPQHF,TGTGCCAGCAGTTCCCACGGGGATAGCAATCAGCCCCAGCATTTT
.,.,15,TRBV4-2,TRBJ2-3,CASSQSPRSTDTQYF,TGTGCCAGCAGCCAGAGTCCTCGGAGCACAGATACGCAGTATTTT
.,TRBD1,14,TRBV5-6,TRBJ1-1,CASSRQGSDTEAFF,TGTGCCAGCAGCCGACAGGGTAGTGACACTGAAGCTTTCTTT
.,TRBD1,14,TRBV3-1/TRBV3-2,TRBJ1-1,CASSQAPGQKEAFF,TGTGCCAGCAGCCAGGCTCCGGGACAGAAAGAAGCTTTCTTT
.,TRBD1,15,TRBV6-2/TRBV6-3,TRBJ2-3,CASSYTGQGGDTQYF,TGTGCCAGCAGTTACACAGGACAGGGGGGAGATACGCAGTATTTT
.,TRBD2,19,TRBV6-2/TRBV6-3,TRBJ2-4,CASSYELPGRGVAKNIQYF,TGTGCCAGCAGTTACGAGCTTCCCGGGAGGGGAGTAGCCAAAAACATTCAGTACTTC
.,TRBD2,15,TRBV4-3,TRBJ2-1,CASRSGVQSYNEQFF,TGCGCCAGCAGAAGCGGGGTTCAGTCCTACAATGAGCAGTTCTTC